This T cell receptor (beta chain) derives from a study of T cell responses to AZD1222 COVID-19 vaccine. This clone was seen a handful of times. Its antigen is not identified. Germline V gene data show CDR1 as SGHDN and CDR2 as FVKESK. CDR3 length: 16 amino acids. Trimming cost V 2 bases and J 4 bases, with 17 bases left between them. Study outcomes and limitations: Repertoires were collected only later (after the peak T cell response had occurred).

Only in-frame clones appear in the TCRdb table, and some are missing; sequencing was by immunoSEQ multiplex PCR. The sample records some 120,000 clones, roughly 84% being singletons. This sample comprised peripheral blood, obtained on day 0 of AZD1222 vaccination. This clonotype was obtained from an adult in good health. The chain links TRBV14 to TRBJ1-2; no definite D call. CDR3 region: CASSQSRVSSPYGYTF. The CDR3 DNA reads TGTGCCAGCAGCCAAAGCCGGGTTTCCAGCCCCTATGGCTACACCTTC.